This T cell receptor (beta chain) was sequenced for a study of metastatic and nonmetastatic thyroid tumors. Study-level information: Comparative analysis of repertoires was undertaken across blood and tumor or nodule tissue obtained from malignant and benign thyroid patients. Regarding the study as a whole: Malignant tumors reportedly showed significantly higher TCR beta diversity than benign nodules in both blood and tumor.

Authors' methods: Construction of a distant-metastasis classifier for papillary thyroid cancer relied on CDR3 differences across clinicopathological groups. TCRdb ran MiXCR on the PCR reads. What appears here as the V and J calls and clone size reflects TCRdb's work, not the paper's. The sample has about 10,000 clones; about 30% are singletons. As for this clone: Its cognate antigen is unknown.

Every patient underwent thyroid surgery untreated. Trimming shortened V by 6 bases and J by 4 bases, and 15 bases separated the two germline ends. This CDR3 contains 14 residues. This receptor was taken from a female donor with papillary thyroid cancer or a benign thyroid nodule (not recorded which). Some clones in this sample may be carry-over from other donors' samples. The chain recombines TRBV12-3 or TRBV12-4 with TRBJ1-1; D remains unclear. The sample was tumor tissue. CDR3 region: CASSSPGGSTEAFF. CDR3 DNA sequence: TGTGCCAGCAGCTCTCCTGGTGGTAGCACTGAAGCTTTCTTT.